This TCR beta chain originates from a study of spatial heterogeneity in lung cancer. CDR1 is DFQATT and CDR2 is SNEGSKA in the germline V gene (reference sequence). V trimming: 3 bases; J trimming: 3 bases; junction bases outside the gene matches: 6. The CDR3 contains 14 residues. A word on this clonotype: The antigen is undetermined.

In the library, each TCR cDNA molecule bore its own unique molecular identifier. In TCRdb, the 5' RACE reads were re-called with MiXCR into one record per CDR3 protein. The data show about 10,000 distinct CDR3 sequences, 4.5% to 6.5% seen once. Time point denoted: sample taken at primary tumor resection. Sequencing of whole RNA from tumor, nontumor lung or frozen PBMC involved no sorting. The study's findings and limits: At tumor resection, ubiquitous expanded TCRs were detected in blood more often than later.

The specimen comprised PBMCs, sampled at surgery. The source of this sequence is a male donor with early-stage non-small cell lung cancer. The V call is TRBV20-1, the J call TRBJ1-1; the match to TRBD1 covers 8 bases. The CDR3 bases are TGCAGTGCTAGCCAGGGGGCAGTGGACACTGAAGCTTTCTTT. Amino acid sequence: CSASQGAVDTEAFF.